The source of this T cell receptor (beta chain) is a study of T cell changes during pregnancy in multiple sclerosis. This clone was detected once. Germline V lookup: CDR1 ENHRY, CDR2 SYGVKD. Trimming shortened V by 3 bases and J by 5 bases, and 13 bases separated the two germline ends. The length of the CDR3 is 14 residues. The data were produced by immunoSEQ multiplex PCR, yet TCRdb's version contains in-frame clones alone and is incomplete. The table has 65,000 to 85,000 clones, about 93% seen once; the top ten hold approximately 0.15%. Sample: CD4+ T cells from peripheral blood mononuclear cells, taken after pregnancy. This clonotype was sampled from a female donor with multiple sclerosis, enrolled in a pregnancy study. V gene TRBV10-3 combines with J gene TRBJ1-1; perhaps TRBD1 as D (5 bases). This chain's CDR3 is CAISERQGRTEAFF. In DNA, the CDR3 is TGTGCCATCAGTGAACGGCAGGGAAGGACTGAAGCTTTCTTT.